These 5 T cell receptor beta chains originate from one sample sequenced in a study of PD-1 blockade in classical Hodgkin lymphoma. Time point here: cycle 4 day 1 (C4D1), after 6 weeks of nivolumab. Autologous stem cell transplantation was followed by relapse in every patient, and brentuximab vedotin exposure varied. Measured with immunoSEQ multiplex PCR; TCRdb has only the in-frame clones, and not every one. The table has approximately 89,000 clones, 75% to 85% seen once. Here the sequenced sample was peripheral blood mononuclear cells (PBMCs), taken before the fourth cycle of nivolumab. These receptors came from a human donor with classical Hodgkin lymphoma.

The V gene is TRBV5-5, the J gene TRBJ1-5, with 7 positions matching TRBD1. The J segment lost 7 bases and the V segment lost 3 bases, leaving 7 bases of the junction unmatched. The V gene's germline CDR1 is SGHKS and CDR2 YYEKEE (reference sequence). CDR3 length: 14 residues. The CDR3: CASSSAGGNQPQHF. The CDR3 bases are TGTGCCAGCAGCTCCGCAGGGGGGAACCAGCCCCAGCATTTT.

This sequence joins TRBV18 and TRBJ2-2; D gene unclear. Trimming removed 4 bases from V and 2 bases from J, with 14 bases in between. The germline CDR1 and CDR2 sequences are KGHSH and LQKENI. The CDR3 extends over 16 amino acids. The CDR3 DNA sequence: TGTGCCAGCTCACGGACCAACGGACCCAACACCGGGGAGCTGTTTTTT. It yields the protein CASSRTNGPNTGELFF.

The chain joins TRBV2 to TRBJ1-5, with a tentative D call TRBD1 (5 bases). V lost 7 bases, J lost 4 bases, and 17 bases lay in between. The CDR3 runs 15 residues. Per germline, CDR1 SNHLY and CDR2 FYNNEI. This CDR3 is CASTRGRYTNQPQHF. The CDR3 DNA reads TGTGCCAGCACGCGGGGCAGGTATACTAATCAGCCCCAGCATTTT.

The chain couples TRBV4-3 to TRBJ1-4; no firm D call. The CDR3 totals 13 residues. The ends were cut back, 4 bases at V and 8 bases at J, with 11 bases in the middle. Germline V gene sequence: CDR1 LGHNA, CDR2 YSLEER. The chain's CDR3 is CASSRTPAEKLFF. CDR3 coding DNA: TGCGCCAGCAGCCGCACCCCCGCCGAAAAACTGTTTTTT.

The gene calls are TRBV9 and TRBJ2-4; unclear D gene. Germline CDR1 is SGDLS and CDR2 is YYNGEE. The V gene lost 0 bases and the J gene lost 8 bases, with 18 bases spanning the gap. The CDR3 sequence is 16 residues long. The CDR3 region has the DNA TGTGCCAGCAGCGTAGATGTAGGTGGGTTGTGGGACATTCAGTACTTC. This gives the protein CASSVDVGGLWDIQYF.